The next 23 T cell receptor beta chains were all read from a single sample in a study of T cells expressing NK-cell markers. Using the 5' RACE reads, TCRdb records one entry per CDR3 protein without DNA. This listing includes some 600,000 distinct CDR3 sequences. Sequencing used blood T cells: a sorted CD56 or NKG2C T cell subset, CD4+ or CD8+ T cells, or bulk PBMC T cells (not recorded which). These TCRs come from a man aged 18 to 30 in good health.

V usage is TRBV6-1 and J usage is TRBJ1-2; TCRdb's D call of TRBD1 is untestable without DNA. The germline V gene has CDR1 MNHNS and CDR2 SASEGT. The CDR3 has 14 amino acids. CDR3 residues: CASSPGDRGYGYTF.

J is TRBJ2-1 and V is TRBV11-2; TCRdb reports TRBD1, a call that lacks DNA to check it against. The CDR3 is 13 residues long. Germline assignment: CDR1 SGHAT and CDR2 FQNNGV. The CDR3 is CASSLTGANEQFF. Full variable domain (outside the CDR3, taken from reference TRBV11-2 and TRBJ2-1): EAGVAQSPRYKIIEKRQSVAFWCNPISGHATLYWYQQILGQGPKLLIQFQNNGVVDDSQLPKDRFSAERLKGVDSTLKIQPAKLEDSAVYLCASSLTGANEQFFGPGTRLTVL.

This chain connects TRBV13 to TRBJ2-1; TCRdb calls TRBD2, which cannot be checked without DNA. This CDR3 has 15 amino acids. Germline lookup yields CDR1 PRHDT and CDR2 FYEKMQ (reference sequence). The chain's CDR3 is CASSSLAGPLNEQFF. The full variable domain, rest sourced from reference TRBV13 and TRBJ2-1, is AAGVIQSPRHLIKEKRETATLKCYPIPRHDTVYWYQQGPGQDPQFLISFYEKMQSDKGSIPDRFSAQQFSDYHSELNMSSLELGDSALYFCASSSLAGPLNEQFFGPGTRLTVL.

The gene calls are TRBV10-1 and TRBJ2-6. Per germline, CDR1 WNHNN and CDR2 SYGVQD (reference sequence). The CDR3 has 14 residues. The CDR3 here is CASSDGPGANVLTF.

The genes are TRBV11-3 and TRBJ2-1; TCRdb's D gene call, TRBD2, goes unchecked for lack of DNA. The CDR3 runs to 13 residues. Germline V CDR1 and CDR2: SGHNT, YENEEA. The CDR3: CASSPGGPHEQFF. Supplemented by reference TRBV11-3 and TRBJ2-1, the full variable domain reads EAGVVQSPRYKIIEKKQPVAFWCNPISGHNTLYWYLQNLGQGPELLIRYENEEAVDDSQLPKDRFSAERLKGVDSTLKIQPAELGDSAVYLCASSPGGPHEQFFGPGTRLTVL.

CDR3 protein: CALGRGRNTEAFF. This sequence joins TRBV6-1 and TRBJ1-1. The CDR3 is made up of 13 amino acids. CDR1 and CDR2 from the germline V gene are MNHNS and SASEGT.

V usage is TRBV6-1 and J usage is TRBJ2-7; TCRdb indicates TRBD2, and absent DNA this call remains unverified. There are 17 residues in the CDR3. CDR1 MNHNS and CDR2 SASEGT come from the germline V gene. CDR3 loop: CASRIGRGLAGSYEQYF.

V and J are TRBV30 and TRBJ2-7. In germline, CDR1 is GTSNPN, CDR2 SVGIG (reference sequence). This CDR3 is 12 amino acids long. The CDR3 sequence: CAWGISPYEQYF.

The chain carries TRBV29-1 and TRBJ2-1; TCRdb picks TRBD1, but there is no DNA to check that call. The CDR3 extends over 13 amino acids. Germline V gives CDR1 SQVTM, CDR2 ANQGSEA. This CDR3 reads CSTGRSGNNEQFF.

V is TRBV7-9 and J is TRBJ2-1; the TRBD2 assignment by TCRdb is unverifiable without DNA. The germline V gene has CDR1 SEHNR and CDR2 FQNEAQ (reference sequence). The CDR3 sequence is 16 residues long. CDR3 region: CASSLVRTRTFNEQFF.

This chain's CDR3 is CASSRAGSSYNEQFF. The rearrangement uses TRBV9 and TRBJ2-1. The CDR3 loop spans 15 amino acids. CDR1 and CDR2 from the germline V gene are SGDLS and YYNGEE.

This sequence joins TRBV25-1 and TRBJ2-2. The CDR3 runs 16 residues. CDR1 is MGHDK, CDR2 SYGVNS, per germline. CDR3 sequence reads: CASSAQGLGRAGELFF.

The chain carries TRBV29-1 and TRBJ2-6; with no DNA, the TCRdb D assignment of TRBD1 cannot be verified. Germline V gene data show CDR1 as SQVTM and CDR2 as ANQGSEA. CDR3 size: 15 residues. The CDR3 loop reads CSVEDHRDGANVLTF.

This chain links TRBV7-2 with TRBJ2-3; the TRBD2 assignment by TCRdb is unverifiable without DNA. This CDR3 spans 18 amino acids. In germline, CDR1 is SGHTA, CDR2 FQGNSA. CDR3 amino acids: CASSLVALAGGGTDTQYF.

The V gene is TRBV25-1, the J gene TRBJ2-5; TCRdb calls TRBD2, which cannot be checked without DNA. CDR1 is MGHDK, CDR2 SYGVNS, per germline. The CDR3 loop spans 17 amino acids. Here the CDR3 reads CASSDRLAGGSGETQYF.

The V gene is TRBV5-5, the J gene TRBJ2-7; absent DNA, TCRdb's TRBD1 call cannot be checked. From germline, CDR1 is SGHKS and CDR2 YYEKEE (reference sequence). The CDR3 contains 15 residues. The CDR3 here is CASSYGTDLSYEQYF.

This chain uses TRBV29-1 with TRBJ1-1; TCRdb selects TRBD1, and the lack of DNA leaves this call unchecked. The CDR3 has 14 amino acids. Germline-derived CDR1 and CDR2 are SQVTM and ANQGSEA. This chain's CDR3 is CSVLPPGTISEAFF.

CDR3 amino acids: CATQGVSYNEQFF. J is TRBJ2-1 and V is TRBV6-2 or TRBV6-3; checking the TCRdb D call of TRBD1 is not possible without DNA. CDR3 length: 13 amino acids. Per the germline V gene, CDR1 is MNHEY and CDR2 is SVGEGT.

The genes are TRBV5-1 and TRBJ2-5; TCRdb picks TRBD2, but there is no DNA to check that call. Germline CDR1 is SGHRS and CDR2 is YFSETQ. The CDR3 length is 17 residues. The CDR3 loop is CASSLGASGSPQETQYF.

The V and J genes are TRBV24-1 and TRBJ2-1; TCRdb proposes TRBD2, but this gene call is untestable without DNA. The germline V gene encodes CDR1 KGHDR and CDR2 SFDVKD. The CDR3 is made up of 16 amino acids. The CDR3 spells CATSDSGTSGVGEQFF.

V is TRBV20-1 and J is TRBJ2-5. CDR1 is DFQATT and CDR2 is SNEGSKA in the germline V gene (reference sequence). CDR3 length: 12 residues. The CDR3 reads CSVGRSLETQYF.

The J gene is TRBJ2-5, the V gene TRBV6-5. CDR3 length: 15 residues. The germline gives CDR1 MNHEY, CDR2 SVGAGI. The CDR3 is CASSQSGQTRETQYF.

The chain's CDR3 is CASSSPPRPQETQYF. V is TRBV7-9 and J is TRBJ2-5; as DNA is missing, the TRBD2 call by TCRdb cannot be tested. CDR1 and CDR2 (germline): SEHNR, FQNEAQ (reference sequence). The CDR3 is 15 residues long.